This T cell receptor (beta chain) stems from a study of blood T cell repertoires in COVID-19. As for the study in general: COVID-19 samples, acute and convalescent, were from the United States, Italy and Spain. From T cells, B-cell-depleted T cells, or PBMCs came the material, which was cDNA or gDNA.

The germline gives CDR1 MNHEY, CDR2 SMNVEV (reference sequence). Trimming took 6 bases from V and 2 from J; bases not matched to a gene: 6. This CDR3 comprises 16 residues. Only a few counts were recorded for this clone. Per the original methods: Reference gene primer amplification gave estimated nucleated cell counts. Some clones are missing from TCRdb's copy, which holds only in-frame ones; the method was immunoSEQ multiplex PCR. V and J calls and clone size come straight from that table; D and trimming were deduced from the DNA. The sample lists 180,000 or so clones; approximately 80% were seen once.

The sample taken for sequencing was peripheral blood. The sequence came from a woman between 45 and 60 years old with active or convalescent COVID-19. This chain links TRBV27 with TRBJ2-2; 10 bases fit TRBD2. The CDR3 here is CASRPSGRANTGELFF. The CDR3 nucleotides are TGTGCCAGCAGACCAAGCGGGAGGGCCAACACCGGGGAGCTGTTTTTT.